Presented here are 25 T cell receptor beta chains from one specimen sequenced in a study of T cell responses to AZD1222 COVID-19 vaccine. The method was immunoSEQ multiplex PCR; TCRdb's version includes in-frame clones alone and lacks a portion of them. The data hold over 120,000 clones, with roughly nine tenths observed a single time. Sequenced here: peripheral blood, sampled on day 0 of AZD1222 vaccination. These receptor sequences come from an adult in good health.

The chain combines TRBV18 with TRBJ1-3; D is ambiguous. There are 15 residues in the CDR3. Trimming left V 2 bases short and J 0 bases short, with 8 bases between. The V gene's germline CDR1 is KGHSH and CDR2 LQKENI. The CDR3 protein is CASSPRQTSGNTIYF. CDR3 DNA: TGTGCCAGCTCACCAAGGCAGACCTCTGGAAACACCATATATTTT. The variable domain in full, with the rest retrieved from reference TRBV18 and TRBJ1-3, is NAGVMQNPRHLVRRRGQEARLRCSPMKGHSHVYWYRQLPEEGLKFMVYLQKENIIDESGMPKERFSAEFPKEGPSILRIQQVVRGDSAAYFCASSPRQTSGNTIYFGEGSWLTVV.

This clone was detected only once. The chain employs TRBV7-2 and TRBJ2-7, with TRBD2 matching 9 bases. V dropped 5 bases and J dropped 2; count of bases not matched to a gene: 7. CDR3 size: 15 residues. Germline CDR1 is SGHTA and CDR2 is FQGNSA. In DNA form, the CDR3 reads TGTGCCAGCAGCATAGGGGCGGGAGGGCCCTACGAGCAGTACTTC. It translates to CASSIGAGGPYEQYF.

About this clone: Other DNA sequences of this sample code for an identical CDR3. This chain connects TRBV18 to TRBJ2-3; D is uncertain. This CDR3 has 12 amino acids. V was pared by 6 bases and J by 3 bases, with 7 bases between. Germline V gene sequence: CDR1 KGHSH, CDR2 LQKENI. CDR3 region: CASSPSTDTQYF. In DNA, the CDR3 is TGTGCCAGCTCCCCTTCGACAGATACGCAGTATTTT.

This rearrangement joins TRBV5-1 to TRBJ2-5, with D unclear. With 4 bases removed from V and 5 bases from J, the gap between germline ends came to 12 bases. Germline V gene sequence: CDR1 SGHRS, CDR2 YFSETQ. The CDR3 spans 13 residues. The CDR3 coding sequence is TGCGCCAGCAGCGTCGGGCTAGAGGAGACCCAGTACTTC. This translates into CASSVGLEETQYF. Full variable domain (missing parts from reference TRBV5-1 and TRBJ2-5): KAGVTQTPRYLIKTRGQQVTLSCSPISGHRSVSWYQQTPGQGLQFLFEYFSETQRNKGNFPGRFSGRQFSNSRSEMNVSTLELGDSALYLCASSVGLEETQYFGPGTRLLVL.

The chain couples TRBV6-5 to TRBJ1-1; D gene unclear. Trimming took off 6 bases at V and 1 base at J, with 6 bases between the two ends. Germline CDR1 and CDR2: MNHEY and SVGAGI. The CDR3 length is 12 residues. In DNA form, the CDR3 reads TGTGCCAGCAGGACACCGAACACTGAAGCTTTCTTT. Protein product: CASRTPNTEAFF.

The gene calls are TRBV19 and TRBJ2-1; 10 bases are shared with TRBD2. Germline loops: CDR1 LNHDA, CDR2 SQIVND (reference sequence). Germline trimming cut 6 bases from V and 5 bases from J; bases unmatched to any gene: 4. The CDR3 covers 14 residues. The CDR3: CASRASGGNNEQFF. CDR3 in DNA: TGTGCCAGTAGGGCTAGCGGGGGAAACAATGAGCAGTTCTTC.

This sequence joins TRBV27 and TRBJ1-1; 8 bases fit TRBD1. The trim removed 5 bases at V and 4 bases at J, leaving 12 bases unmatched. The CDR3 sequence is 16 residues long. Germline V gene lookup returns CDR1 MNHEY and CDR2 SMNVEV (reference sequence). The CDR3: CASSRTGRLVSTEAFF. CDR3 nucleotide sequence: TGTGCCAGCAGTAGGACAGGGAGGTTGGTTAGCACTGAAGCTTTCTTT.

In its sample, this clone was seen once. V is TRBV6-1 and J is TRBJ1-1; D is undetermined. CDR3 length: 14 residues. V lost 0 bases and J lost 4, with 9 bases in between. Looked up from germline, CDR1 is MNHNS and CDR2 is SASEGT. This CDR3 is CASSEAAGFTEAFF. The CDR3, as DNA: TGTGCCAGCAGTGAAGCGGCGGGGTTCACTGAAGCTTTCTTT.

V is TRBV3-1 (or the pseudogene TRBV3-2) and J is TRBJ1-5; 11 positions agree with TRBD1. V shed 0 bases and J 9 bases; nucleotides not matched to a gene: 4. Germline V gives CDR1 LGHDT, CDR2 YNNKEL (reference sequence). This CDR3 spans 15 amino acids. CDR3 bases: TGTGCCAGCAGCCAAGAAGGGACAGGGGGGCGGCCCCAGCATTTT. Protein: CASSQEGTGGRPQHF.

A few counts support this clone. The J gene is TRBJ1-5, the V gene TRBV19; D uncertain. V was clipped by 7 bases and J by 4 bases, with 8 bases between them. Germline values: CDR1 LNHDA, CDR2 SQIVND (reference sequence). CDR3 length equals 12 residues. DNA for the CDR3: TGTGCCAGTAATGTCCAGAATCAGCCCCAGCATTTT. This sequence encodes CASNVQNQPQHF.

CDR3 sequence reads: CASSRPRQGKAQETQYF. CDR3 sequence (DNA): TGTGCCAGCAGCCGCCCCAGACAGGGGAAGGCACAAGAGACCCAGTACTTC. This chain connects TRBV7-6 to TRBJ2-5, with 8 bases aligning to TRBD1. V lost 5 bases to trimming and J lost 2 bases; unmatched junction nucleotides: 13. From germline, CDR1 is SGHVS and CDR2 FNYEAQ. This CDR3 has 17 amino acids.

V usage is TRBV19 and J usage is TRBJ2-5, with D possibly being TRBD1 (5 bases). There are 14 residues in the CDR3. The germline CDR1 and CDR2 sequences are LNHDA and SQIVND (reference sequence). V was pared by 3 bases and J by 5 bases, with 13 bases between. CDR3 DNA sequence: TGTGCCAGTAGTATCATGGGGCCAAGGGAGACCCAGTACTTC. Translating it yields CASSIMGPRETQYF.

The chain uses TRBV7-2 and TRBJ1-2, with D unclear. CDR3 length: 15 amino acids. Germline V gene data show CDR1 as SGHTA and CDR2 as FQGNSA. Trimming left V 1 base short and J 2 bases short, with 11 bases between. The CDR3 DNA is TGTGCCAGCAGCTTAGTGGATACGGCGAACTATGGCTACACCTTC. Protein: CASSLVDTANYGYTF.

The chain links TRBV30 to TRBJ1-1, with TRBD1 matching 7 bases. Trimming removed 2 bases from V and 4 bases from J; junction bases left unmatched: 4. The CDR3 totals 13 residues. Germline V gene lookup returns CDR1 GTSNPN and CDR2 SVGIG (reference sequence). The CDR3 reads CAWSLQGLTEAFF. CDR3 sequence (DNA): TGTGCCTGGAGTTTACAGGGGCTCACTGAAGCTTTCTTT.

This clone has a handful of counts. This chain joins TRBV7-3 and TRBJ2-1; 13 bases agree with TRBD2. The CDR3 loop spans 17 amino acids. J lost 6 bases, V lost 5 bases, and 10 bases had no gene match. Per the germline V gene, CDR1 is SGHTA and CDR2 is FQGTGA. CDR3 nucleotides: TGTGCCAGCAGCGCTTATCCCGGACTAGCGGGGGTCAATGAGCAGTTCTTC. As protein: CASSAYPGLAGVNEQFF.

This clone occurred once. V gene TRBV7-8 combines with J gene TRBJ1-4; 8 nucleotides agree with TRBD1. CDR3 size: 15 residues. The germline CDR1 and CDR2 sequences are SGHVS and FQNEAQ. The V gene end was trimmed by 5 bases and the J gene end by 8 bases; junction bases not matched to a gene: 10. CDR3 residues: CASSRDRGKAEKLFF. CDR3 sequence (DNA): TGTGCCAGCAGCCGAGACAGGGGTAAAGCGGAAAAACTGTTTTTT.

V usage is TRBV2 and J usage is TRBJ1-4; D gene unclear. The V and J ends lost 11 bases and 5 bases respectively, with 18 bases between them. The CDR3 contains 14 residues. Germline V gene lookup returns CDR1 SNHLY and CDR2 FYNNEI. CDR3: CAGARGLRNEKLFF. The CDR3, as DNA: TGTGCCGGCGCCCGTGGGCTGAGAAATGAAAAACTGTTTTTT. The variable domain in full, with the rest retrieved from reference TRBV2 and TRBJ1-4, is EPEVTQTPSHQVTQMGQEVILRCVPISNHLYFYWYRQILGQKVEFLVSFYNNEISEKSEIFDDQFSVERPDGSNFTLKIRSTKLEDSAMYFCAGARGLRNEKLFFGSGTQLSVL.

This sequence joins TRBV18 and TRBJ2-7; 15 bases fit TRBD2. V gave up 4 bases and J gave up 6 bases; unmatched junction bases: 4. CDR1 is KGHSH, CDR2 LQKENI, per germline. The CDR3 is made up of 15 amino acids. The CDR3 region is CASSLRGLAGGEQYF. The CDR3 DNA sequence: TGTGCCAGCTCACTTAGGGGACTAGCGGGAGGCGAGCAGTACTTC.

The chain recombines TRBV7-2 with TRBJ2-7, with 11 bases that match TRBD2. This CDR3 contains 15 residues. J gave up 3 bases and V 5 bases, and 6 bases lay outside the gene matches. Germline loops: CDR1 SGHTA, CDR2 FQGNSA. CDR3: CASSTRTSGFYEQYF. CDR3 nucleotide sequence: TGTGCCAGCAGCACAAGGACTAGCGGGTTCTACGAGCAGTACTTC.

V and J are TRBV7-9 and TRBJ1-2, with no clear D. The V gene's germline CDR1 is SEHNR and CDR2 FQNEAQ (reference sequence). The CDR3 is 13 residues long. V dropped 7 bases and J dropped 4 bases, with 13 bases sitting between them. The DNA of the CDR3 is TGTGCCAGCAACCTACTACCAGCCTATGGCTACACCTTC. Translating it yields CASNLLPAYGYTF.

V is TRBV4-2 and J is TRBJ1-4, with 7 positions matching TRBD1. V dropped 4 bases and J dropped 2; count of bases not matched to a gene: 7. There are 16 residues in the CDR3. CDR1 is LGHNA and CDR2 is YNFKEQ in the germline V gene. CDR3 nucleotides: TGTGCCAGCAGCCCCGTCGACAGGGCGACTAATGAAAAACTGTTTTTT. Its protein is CASSPVDRATNEKLFF.

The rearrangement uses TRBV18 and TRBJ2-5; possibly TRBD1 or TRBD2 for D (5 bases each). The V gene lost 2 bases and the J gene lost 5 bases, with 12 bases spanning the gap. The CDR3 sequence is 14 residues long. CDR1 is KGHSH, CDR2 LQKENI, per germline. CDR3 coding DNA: TGTGCCAGCTCACCAACCTGGGGCGGGGAGACCCAGTACTTC. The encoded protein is CASSPTWGGETQYF.

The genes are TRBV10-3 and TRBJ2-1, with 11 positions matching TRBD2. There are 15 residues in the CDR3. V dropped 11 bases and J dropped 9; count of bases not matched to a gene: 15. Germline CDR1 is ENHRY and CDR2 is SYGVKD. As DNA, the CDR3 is TGTGCCTCCCGCCTGACTAGCGGGGTGGTGGGTGAGCAGTTCTTC. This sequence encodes CASRLTSGVVGEQFF.

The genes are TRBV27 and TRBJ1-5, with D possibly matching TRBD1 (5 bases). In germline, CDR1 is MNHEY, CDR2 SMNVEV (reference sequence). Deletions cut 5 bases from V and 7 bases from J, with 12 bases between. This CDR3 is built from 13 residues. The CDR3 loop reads CASSLRGRQPQHF. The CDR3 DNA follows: TGTGCCAGCAGTCTGAGGGGTAGGCAGCCCCAGCATTTT.

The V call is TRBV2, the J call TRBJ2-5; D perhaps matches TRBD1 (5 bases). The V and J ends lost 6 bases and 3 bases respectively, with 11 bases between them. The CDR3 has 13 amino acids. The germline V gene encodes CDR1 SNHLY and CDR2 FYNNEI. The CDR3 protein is CASSPGQEETQYF. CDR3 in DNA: TGTGCCAGCAGCCCAGGGCAGGAAGAGACCCAGTACTTC.